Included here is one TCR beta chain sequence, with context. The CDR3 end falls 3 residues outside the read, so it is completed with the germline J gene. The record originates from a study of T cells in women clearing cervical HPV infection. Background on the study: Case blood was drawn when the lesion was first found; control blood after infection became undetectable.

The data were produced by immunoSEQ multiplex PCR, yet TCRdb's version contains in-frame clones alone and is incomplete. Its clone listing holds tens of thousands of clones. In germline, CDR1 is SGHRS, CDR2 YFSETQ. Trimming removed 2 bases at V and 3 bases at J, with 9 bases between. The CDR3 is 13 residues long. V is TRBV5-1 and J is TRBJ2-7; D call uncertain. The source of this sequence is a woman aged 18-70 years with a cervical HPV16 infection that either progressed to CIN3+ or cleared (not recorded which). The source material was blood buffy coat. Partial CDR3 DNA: TGCGCCAGCAGCTTAAGACTCGGCTACGAG. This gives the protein CASSLRLGYE. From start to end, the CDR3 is CASSLRLGYEQYF.